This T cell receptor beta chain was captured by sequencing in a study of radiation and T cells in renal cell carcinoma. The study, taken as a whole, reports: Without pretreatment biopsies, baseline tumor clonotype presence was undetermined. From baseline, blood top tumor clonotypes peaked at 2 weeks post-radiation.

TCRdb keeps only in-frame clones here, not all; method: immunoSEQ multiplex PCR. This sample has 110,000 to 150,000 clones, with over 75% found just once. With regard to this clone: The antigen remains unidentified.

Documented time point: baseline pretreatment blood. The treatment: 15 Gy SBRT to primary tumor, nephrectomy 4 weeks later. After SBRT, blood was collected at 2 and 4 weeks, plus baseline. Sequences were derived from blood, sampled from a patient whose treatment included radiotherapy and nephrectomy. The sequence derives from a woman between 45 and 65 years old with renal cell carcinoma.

CDR3 DNA sequence: TGTGCCAGCAGCGCCGATATGAGGGCGAAACTGTTTTTT. Its protein is CASSADMRAKLFF. The chain recombines TRBV2 with TRBJ1-4; unclear D gene. This CDR3 is 13 amino acids long. The V gene's germline CDR1 is SNHLY and CDR2 FYNNEI. The ends were cut back, 6 bases at V and 11 bases at J, with 16 bases in the middle.